What follows are 7 T cell receptor beta chains derived from one specimen sequenced in a study of CXCR3-negative and CXCR3-positive naive CD8 T cells. Study results and limitations: Hydrophobicity of TRB CDR3s was greater in CXCR3-positive naive cells than in CXCR3-negative naive cells.

No cognate antigen is known for these TCRs. Libraries of TRB cDNA were made by 5' RACE and carried UMIs. After re-calling the 5' RACE reads, TCRdb lists one entry per CDR3 protein, DNA absent. In total, the table holds around 130,000 distinct CDR3 sequences. The sequenced material came from naive CXCR3+ CD8+ T cells from blood. The subset is: CD45RO-CCR7+CD27+CD95- naive CD8+ T cells expressing CXCR3 (TNR3+). These receptors all stem from a human donor in good health. Some clones in this sample may be carry-over from other donors' samples.

V is TRBV7-3 and J is TRBJ2-3; as DNA is missing, the TRBD1 call by TCRdb cannot be tested. The germline V gene encodes CDR1 SGHTA and CDR2 FQGTGA. This CDR3 contains 17 residues. The CDR3 region is CASSLTSRGDGTDTQYF. Full variable domain (outside the CDR3, taken from reference TRBV7-3 and TRBJ2-3): GAGVSQTPSNKVTEKGKYVELRCDPISGHTALYWYRQSLGQGPEFLIYFQGTGAADDSGLPNDRFFAVRPEGSVSTLKIQRTERGDSAVYLCASSLTSRGDGTDTQYFGPGTRLTVL.

This sequence joins TRBV20-1 and TRBJ2-2; the D call from TCRdb, TRBD1, cannot be confirmed without DNA. The CDR3 length is 19 residues. CDR1 and CDR2 from the germline V gene are DFQATT and SNEGSKA (reference sequence). CDR3: CSARDLSPSGALNTGELFF.

The V and J genes are TRBV13 and TRBJ2-7. This CDR3 comprises 15 residues. Per the germline V gene, CDR1 is PRHDT and CDR2 is FYEKMQ (reference sequence). The CDR3 loop reads CASSFRGVSSYEQYF.

The V gene is TRBV9, the J gene TRBJ1-1. The CDR3 spans 14 residues. Germline assignment: CDR1 SGDLS and CDR2 YYNGEE. CDR3 region: CASSVGGTHTEAFF.

The chain recombines TRBV5-1 with TRBJ1-2. The CDR3 covers 14 residues. CDR1 and CDR2 (germline): SGHRS, YFSETQ. CDR3 in amino acids: CASSIDRSYYGYTF.

This chain joins TRBV15 and TRBJ2-7; TCRdb designates TRBD1, a call that cannot be tested without DNA. The CDR3 totals 15 residues. Germline assignment: CDR1 LNHNV and CDR2 YYDKDF (reference sequence). CDR3 loop: CATSREWGAAYEQYF.

This chain links TRBV5-4 with TRBJ2-3. This CDR3 is 13 amino acids long. The germline V gene encodes CDR1 SGHNT and CDR2 YYREEE (reference sequence). CDR3 protein: CASALEGTDTQYF.